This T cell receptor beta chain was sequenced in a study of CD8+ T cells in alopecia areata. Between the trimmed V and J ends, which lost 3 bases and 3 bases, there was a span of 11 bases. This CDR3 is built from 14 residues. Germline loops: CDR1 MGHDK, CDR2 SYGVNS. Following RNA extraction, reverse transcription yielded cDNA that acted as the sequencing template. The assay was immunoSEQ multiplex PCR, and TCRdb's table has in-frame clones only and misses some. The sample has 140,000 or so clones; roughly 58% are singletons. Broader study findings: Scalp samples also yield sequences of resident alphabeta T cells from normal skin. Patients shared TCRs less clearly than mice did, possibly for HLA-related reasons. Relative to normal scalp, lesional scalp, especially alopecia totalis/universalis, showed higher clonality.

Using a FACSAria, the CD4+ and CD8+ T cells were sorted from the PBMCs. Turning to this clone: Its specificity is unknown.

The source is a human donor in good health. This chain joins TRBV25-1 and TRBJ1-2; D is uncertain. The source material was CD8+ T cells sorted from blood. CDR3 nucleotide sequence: TGTGCCAGCAGTGACACGGACGGCGACTATGGCTACACCTTC. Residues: CASSDTDGDYGYTF.